The rows below give T cell receptor beta chains drawn from one sample of a study of CD8 T cells in ankylosing spondylitis. A single record per CDR3 protein comes from TCRdb applying MiXCR to the 5' RACE reads. Here the sample spans 150,000 or so distinct CDR3 sequences, approximately 9.9% being singletons. Sequencing input: blood, either unsorted or a sorted T cell fraction (not recorded which). These receptors all come from a female donor with ankylosing spondylitis or in good health (not recorded which). The CDR3 runs from the conserved cysteine through the conserved F or W. The D gene is left open where the match is weak. Some rows have no size entry. The others give once, few or many, or a class for an expanded clone.

cdr3_length j_call v_call d_call clone_size cdr3_nt cdr3_aa
13 TRBJ2-1 TRBV6-5 - few TGTGCCAGCAGTTACTCGGAGGGGACAGAGCAGTTCTTC CASSYSEGTEQFF
15 TRBJ1-5 TRBV6-5 - few TGTGCCAGCAGTTACAGCGCGTCCCTTAATCAGCCCCAGCATTTT CASSYSASLNQPQHF
16 TRBJ2-1 TRBV27 - - TGTGCCAGCAGTTTATCGGGCGGGCCCTCTTACAATGAGCAGTTCTTC CASSLSGGPSYNEQFF
16 TRBJ2-1 TRBV7-9 - many TGTGCCAGCAGCTCCGCCCCGCCGAAAGTCTACAATGAGCAGTTCTTC CASSSAPPKVYNEQFF
14 TRBJ2-7 TRBV19 - - TGTGCCAGTAGTATAGGGTTCGGCTCCTACGAGCAGTACTTC CASSIGFGSYEQYF
16 TRBJ2-3 TRBV11-2 - - TGTGCCAGCAGCCCTCAGATACCCCTCCACGCAGATACGCAGTATTTT CASSPQIPLHADTQYF
14 TRBJ1-4 TRBV5-5 - many TGTGCCAGCAGCTTGGGCGGGGATCGGGAAAAACTGTTTTTT CASSLGGDREKLFF
12 TRBJ2-1 TRBV5-1 - - TGCGCCAGCAGCTGGGCCGGGACAGAGCAGTTCTTC CASSWAGTEQFF
11 TRBJ1-1 TRBV29-1 - few TGCAGCGTTCTGAATTCGCGCCAAGCTTTCTTT CSVLNSRQAFF
17 TRBJ1-6 TRBV12-3/TRBV12-4 - - TGTGCCAGCAGTTTACCCCCCAAGGGGGGAGGTAATTCACCCCTCCACTTT CASSLPPKGGGNSPLHF